The entry below gives a single TCR beta chain sequence along with its context. Its specificity is unknown. The data were taken from a study of T cell repertoires in cytomegalovirus infection. Study-level background: It can be stated that public TCR beta signatures indicated CMV infection as well as a matching HLA type.

Findings and limits, study-wide: Summed frequency of shared TCR beta families picked out CMV carriers who also had the relevant HLA. There were HLA-C-restricted CMV-specific TCR beta clonotypes dominating the ex vivo response.

Germline V gene sequence: CDR1 SQVTM, CDR2 ANQGSEA. Germline trimming cut 7 bases from V and 9 bases from J; bases unmatched to any gene: 4. The CDR3 covers 12 residues. TCRdb reanalysed the reads using MiXCR and keeps one entry per CDR3 protein. The repertoire holds about 570,000 distinct CDR3 sequences, with over 35% as singletons. The chain carries TRBV29-1 and TRBJ2-1, with TRBD1 identical over 12 bases. This receptor was taken from a human donor in good health (CMV status not recorded). Some clones in this sample may be carry-over from other donors' samples. The sample was cultured PBMCs, taken from culture after CMV antigen stimulation. In DNA form, the CDR3 reads TGCAGCGCGGGACAGGGGGCTGTTGAGCAGTTCTTC. Translation gives CSAGQGAVEQFF.